These 27 T cell receptor beta chains were sequenced from one sample in a study of T cells in Graves' hyperthyroidism and ophthalmopathy. It was RNA transcripts that yielded the amplified TCR beta CDR3 regions. HTBI primers drove first-round RT-PCR of the TCR CDR3. TCRdb analysed the multiplex PCR reads with MiXCR anew, one entry per CDR3 protein. Here the sample spans about 360,000 distinct CDR3 sequences, around 14% being singletons. The sequenced sample consisted of blood. These receptor sequences come from a woman aged 18 to 35 with Graves' hyperthyroidism.

The genes are TRBV4-2 and TRBJ2-7; D not resolved. The CDR3 runs 16 residues. The germline V gene encodes CDR1 LGHNA and CDR2 YNFKEQ. V dropped 0 bases and J dropped 4 bases, with 16 bases sitting between them. For the CDR3, the DNA is TGTGCCAGCAGCCAAGAGAAGGCTAGAGCTTTTTACGAGCAGTACTTC. Translated: CASSQEKARAFYEQYF.

This clonotype was seen repeatedly, ten times or more. The chain employs TRBV7-9 and TRBJ1-1; the D is unclear. The CDR3 sequence is 14 residues long. Deletions cut 2 bases from V and 4 bases from J, with 11 bases between. Germline values: CDR1 SEHNR, CDR2 FQNEAQ (reference sequence). The DNA for the CDR3 is TGTGCCAGCAGCTTAACAACAGCGTCCACTGAAGCTTTCTTT. Its protein is CASSLTTASTEAFF.

The genes are TRBV28 and TRBJ1-5, with 9 positions matching TRBD1. V shed 5 bases and J 2 bases; nucleotides not matched to a gene: 10. Germline V lookup: CDR1 MDHEN, CDR2 SYDVKM. The CDR3 totals 17 residues. The CDR3 DNA sequence: TGTGCCAGCAGTGATCCGCCGGGACAGGGAGGCAATCAGCCCCAGCATTTT. Residues: CASSDPPGQGGNQPQHF. Filled out from reference TRBV28 and TRBJ1-5, the complete variable domain reads DVKVTQSSRYLVKRTGEKVFLECVQDMDHENMFWYRQDPGLGLRLIYFSYDVKMKEKGDIPEGYSVSREKKERFSLILESASTNQTSMYLCASSDPPGQGGNQPQHFGDGTRLSIL.

In this sample, this clonotype turned up many times. V is TRBV6-1 and J is TRBJ1-6, with 9 bases fitting TRBD1. Per germline, CDR1 MNHNS and CDR2 SASEGT. The CDR3 is 18 amino acids. The V segment lost 7 bases and the J segment 10 bases; nucleotides outside the gene matches: 20. The CDR3 is CASTLRGAGTGLGSPLHF. Here the CDR3 DNA reads TGTGCCAGCACCCTCCGAGGTGCAGGGACAGGGCTAGGCTCACCCCTCCACTTT.

The CDR3 DNA reads TGTGCCAGCAGTTCTATACCCCACGTCGGGAGGGCCGGGACCGGGGAGCTGTTTTTT. Protein product: CASSSIPHVGRAGTGELFF. The chain has TRBV27 and TRBJ2-2, with 8 bases matching TRBD2. The CDR3 totals 19 residues. CDR1 and CDR2 from the germline V gene are MNHEY and SMNVEV (reference sequence). V was pared by 4 bases and J by 5 bases, with 18 bases of the junction left unmatched.

This chain connects TRBV6-1 to TRBJ1-4, with TRBD1 matching over 7 bases. Germline lookup yields CDR1 MNHNS and CDR2 SASEGT. V was clipped by 6 bases and J by 5 bases; unmatched bases: 12. CDR3 length: 16 amino acids. This chain's CDR3 is CASRALNRGPNEKLFF. CDR3 nucleotide sequence: TGTGCCAGCAGGGCCCTAAACAGGGGACCCAATGAAAAACTGTTTTTT.

In its sample, this clonotype was seen a few times. The rearrangement links TRBV6-1 to TRBJ2-7; 11 bases align to TRBD2. The germline CDR1 and CDR2 sequences are MNHNS and SASEGT. The CDR3 is 16 amino acids. V was clipped by 7 bases and J by 0 bases; unmatched bases: 8. The CDR3 nucleotides read TGTGCCAGCACTATACGGACTAGCGGGCGCTCCTACGAGCAGTACTTC. Protein: CASTIRTSGRSYEQYF.

Many counts were recorded for this clonotype. This sequence joins TRBV3-1 and TRBJ1-2; TRBD1 is a possible D gene (5 bases). Germline-derived CDR1 and CDR2 are LGHDT and YNNKEL (reference sequence). Trimming took 0 bases from V and 8 from J, leaving 10 bases between them. This CDR3 region has 13 residues. CDR3 in DNA: TGTGCCAGCAGCCAAGATTGGGGGAACGGCTACACCTTC. This sequence encodes CASSQDWGNGYTF.

The table lists this clonotype with many counts. J is TRBJ1-4 and V is TRBV18; perhaps TRBD1 as D (6 bases). The CDR3 runs to 16 residues. Germline-derived CDR1 and CDR2 are KGHSH and LQKENI. Trimming removed 3 bases at V and 0 bases at J, with 11 bases between. CDR3 amino acids: CASSPRDTATNEKLFF. Written as DNA, the CDR3 is TGTGCCAGCTCACCGAGGGACACTGCAACTAATGAAAAACTGTTTTTT.

With respect to this clonotype: This may be a read error, as it is one base from a much larger clone. The chain recombines TRBV12-5 with TRBJ2-3, with 9 bases that match TRBD1. Germline V gives CDR1 LGHNT, CDR2 FRNRAP. The CDR3 loop spans 17 amino acids. CDR3: CASGPEDGTGFTDAQYF. The CDR3, as DNA: TGTGCTAGTGGACCAGAAGACGGGACAGGGTTTACAGATGCGCAGTATTTT.

This clonotype was seen ten or more times. The chain is built from TRBV3-1 and TRBJ1-1, with D tentatively TRBD1 (6 bases). From germline, CDR1 is LGHDT and CDR2 YNNKEL (reference sequence). Trimming stripped 2 bases from V and 10 bases from J, with 8 bases between. The CDR3 consists of 11 residues. DNA of the CDR3: TGTGCCAGCAGCCAACAGGGGAGAGCTTTCTTT. As protein: CASSQQGRAFF.

This clonotype was counted only a few times. This chain connects TRBV9 to TRBJ2-3, with D possibly matching TRBD1 (5 bases). Germline V gene sequence: CDR1 SGDLS, CDR2 YYNGEE. This CDR3 is built from 14 residues. Deletions cut 5 bases from V and 6 bases from J, with 16 bases between. CDR3 sequence (DNA): TGTGCCAGCAGTCCAGTTGGGGCCGCTGATACGCAGTATTTT. Translation gives CASSPVGAADTQYF.

The chain recombines TRBV9 with TRBJ1-1; D call uncertain. The V end lost 7 bases, the J end lost 6 bases, and 13 bases lay between the germline ends. This CDR3 has 12 amino acids. Germline CDR1 SGDLS, CDR2 YYNGEE. In nucleotides, the CDR3 is TGTGCCAGCGGGCAGAGGGCATCTGAAGCTTTCTTT. Translated, it gives CASGQRASEAFF. The complete variable domain, with remaining parts taken from reference TRBV9 and TRBJ1-1, reads DSGVTQTPKHLITATGQRVTLRCSPRSGDLSVYWYQQSLDQGLQFLIQYYNGEERAKGNILERFSAQQFPDLHSELNLSSLELGDSALYFCASGQRASEAFFGQGTRLTVV.

This chain uses TRBV28 with TRBJ2-2; a weak D match, TRBD2 (5 bases). Germline CDR1 MDHEN, CDR2 SYDVKM. Deletions cut 6 bases from V and 2 bases from J, with 13 bases between. The CDR3 contains 15 residues. This chain's CDR3 is CASSHGVTNTGELFF. Here the CDR3 DNA reads TGTGCCAGCAGCCACGGGGTCACCAACACCGGGGAGCTGTTTTTT.

This clonotype has a count of ten or more. The chain employs TRBV6-1 and TRBJ1-1; the match to TRBD1 covers 8 bases. The CDR3 covers 15 residues. Germline CDR1 is MNHNS and CDR2 is SASEGT. With 5 bases clipped from V and 4 bases from J, the junction kept 9 bases outside the gene matches. CDR3 protein: CASSQNQGAVTEAFF. The CDR3 nucleotides are TGTGCCAGCAGTCAAAATCAGGGGGCTGTCACTGAAGCTTTCTTT.

The gene calls are TRBV29-1 and TRBJ1-2; 7 nucleotides line up with TRBD1. The CDR3 has 15 amino acids. Germline CDR1 is SQVTM and CDR2 is ANQGSEA. V was clipped by 2 bases and J by 4 bases; unmatched bases: 10. The DNA for the CDR3 is TGCAGCGTTGAACAGGGGGGCAGGGGATCCTATGGCTACACCTTC. Protein product: CSVEQGGRGSYGYTF. Combining the CDR3 with reference TRBV29-1 and TRBJ1-2 gives the whole variable domain SAVISQKPSRDICQRGTSLTIQCQVDSQVTMMFWYRQQPGQSLTLIATANQGSEATYESGFVIDKFPISRPNLTFSTLTVSNMSPEDSSIYLCSVEQGGRGSYGYTFGSGTRLTVV.

This clonotype was found a few times. The chain joins TRBV7-8 to TRBJ2-1; 14 positions match TRBD2. The CDR3 contains 18 residues. The J segment lost 12 bases and the V segment lost 5 bases, leaving 18 bases of the junction unmatched. CDR1 and CDR2 (germline): SGHVS, FQNEAQ. The CDR3 loop is CASSPTSGRAEREYGQFF. Written as DNA, the CDR3 is TGTGCCAGCAGCCCGACTAGCGGGAGGGCCGAGCGGGAATACGGGCAGTTCTTC.

This clonotype has ten or more counts. The chain uses TRBV20-1 and TRBJ2-5; unclear D gene. The CDR3 spans 13 residues. Trimming took 3 bases from V and 1 from J, leaving 9 bases between them. The germline V gene has CDR1 DFQATT and CDR2 SNEGSKA (reference sequence). CDR3 loop: CSARAPAQETQYF. CDR3 nucleotides: TGCAGTGCTAGGGCCCCGGCCCAAGAGACCCAGTACTTC.

This clonotype was picked up a small number of times. The rearrangement links TRBV4-3 to TRBJ1-1; D gene ambiguous. The CDR3 sequence is 13 residues long. V was pared by 0 bases and J by 4 bases, with 6 bases between. The V gene's germline CDR1 is LGHNA and CDR2 YSLEER. CDR3 nucleotide sequence: TGCGCCAGCAGCCAAGACCTGAGCACTGAAGCTTTCTTT. Protein: CASSQDLSTEAFF.

This sequence joins TRBV4-1 and TRBJ1-1; 10 nucleotides line up with TRBD1. The J segment lost 3 bases and the V segment lost 3 bases, leaving 4 bases of the junction unmatched. Germline CDR1 reads MGHRA; CDR2 reads YSYEKL. This CDR3 is built from 15 residues. CDR3: CASSHRQGADTEAFF. The DNA of the CDR3 is TGCGCCAGCAGCCACCGACAGGGGGCAGACACTGAAGCTTTCTTT.

Many counts were recorded for this clonotype. The V gene is TRBV6-6, the J gene TRBJ1-6; the match to TRBD1 covers 7 bases. Germline CDR1 and CDR2: MNHNY and SVGAGI (reference sequence). The ends lost 0 bases at V and 8 bases at J; junction bases unmatched: 7. The CDR3 has 16 amino acids. The CDR3 region is CASSYSMARGDSPLHF. The CDR3 coding sequence is TGTGCCAGCAGTTACTCGATGGCCAGGGGGGATTCACCCCTCCACTTT.

This clonotype was seen many times. This chain links TRBV7-8 with TRBJ2-3; D unresolved. The CDR3 runs to 17 residues. Germline V gene sequence: CDR1 SGHVS, CDR2 FQNEAQ. With 0 bases removed from V and 2 bases from J, the gap between germline ends came to 15 bases. In DNA, the CDR3 is TGTGCCAGCAGCTTAGCGGTTTCGAGGAGCTACACAGATACGCAGTATTTT. Protein: CASSLAVSRSYTDTQYF.

This clonotype was seen ten or more times. This chain uses TRBV7-2 with TRBJ1-2; D is ambiguous. Germline assignment: CDR1 SGHTA and CDR2 FQGNSA. The CDR3 loop spans 17 amino acids. Trimming took 1 base from V and 1 from J, leaving 16 bases between them. CDR3 sequence: CASSLGIDWRSNYGYTF. In DNA form, the CDR3 reads TGTGCCAGCAGCTTAGGGATTGACTGGCGGAGTAACTATGGCTACACCTTC.

The sample holds many counts of this clonotype. The chain recombines TRBV2 with TRBJ1-1, with a tentative D call TRBD1 (6 bases). Deletions cut 6 bases from V and 1 base from J, with 9 bases between. CDR1 and CDR2 from the germline V gene are SNHLY and FYNNEI. CDR3 length equals 13 residues. The CDR3 loop is CASSRQENTEAFF. The CDR3 bases are TGTGCCAGCAGCCGACAGGAGAACACTGAAGCTTTCTTT.

This clonotype was found many times. This chain joins TRBV30 and TRBJ2-1; 10 nucleotides align to TRBD2. Germline CDR1 is GTSNPN and CDR2 is SVGIG (reference sequence). V lost 2 bases to trimming and J lost 10 bases; unmatched junction nucleotides: 8. CDR3 length: 14 residues. The CDR3 reads CAWSNGLAAREQFF. The CDR3, as DNA: TGTGCCTGGAGTAACGGACTAGCGGCTAGGGAGCAGTTCTTC.

This sequence joins TRBV19 and TRBJ1-1; no firm D call. Trimming stripped 6 bases from V and 0 bases from J, with 17 bases between. The CDR3 spans 16 residues. Germline loops: CDR1 LNHDA, CDR2 SQIVND (reference sequence). The CDR3 DNA is TGTGCCAGTAGCGGTCCAGGAGTCATATTGAACACTGAAGCTTTCTTT. Translated: CASSGPGVILNTEAFF.

This clonotype was picked up a small number of times. The V and J genes are TRBV7-3 and TRBJ2-3; 9 bases align to TRBD2. The germline CDR1 and CDR2 sequences are SGHTA and FQGTGA. V trimming: 3 bases; J trimming: 1 base; junction bases outside the gene matches: 5. This CDR3 has 16 amino acids. The CDR3 sequence is CASSFQVAGGTDTQYF. The CDR3 nucleotides read TGTGCCAGCAGCTTTCAGGTAGCGGGGGGCACAGATACGCAGTATTTT. Supplemented by reference TRBV7-3 and TRBJ2-3, the full variable domain reads GAGVSQTPSNKVTEKGKYVELRCDPISGHTALYWYRQSLGQGPEFLIYFQGTGAADDSGLPNDRFFAVRPEGSVSTLKIQRTERGDSAVYLCASSFQVAGGTDTQYFGPGTRLTVL.